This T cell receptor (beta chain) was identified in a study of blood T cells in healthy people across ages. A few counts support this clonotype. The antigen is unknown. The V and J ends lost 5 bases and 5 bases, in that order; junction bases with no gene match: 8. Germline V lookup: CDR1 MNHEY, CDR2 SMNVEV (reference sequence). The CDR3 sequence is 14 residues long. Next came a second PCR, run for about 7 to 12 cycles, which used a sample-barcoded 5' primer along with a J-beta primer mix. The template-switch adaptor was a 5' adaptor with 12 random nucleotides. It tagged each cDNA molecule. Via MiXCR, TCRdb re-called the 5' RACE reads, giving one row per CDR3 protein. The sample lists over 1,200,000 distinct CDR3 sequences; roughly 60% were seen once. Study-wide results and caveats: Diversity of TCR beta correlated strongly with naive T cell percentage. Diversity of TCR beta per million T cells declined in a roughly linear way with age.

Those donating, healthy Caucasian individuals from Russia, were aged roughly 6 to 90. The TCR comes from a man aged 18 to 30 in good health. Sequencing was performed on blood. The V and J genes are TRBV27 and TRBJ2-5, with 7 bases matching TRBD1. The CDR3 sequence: CASSGLQGDETQYF. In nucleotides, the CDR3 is TGTGCCAGCAGTGGCCTTCAGGGGGATGAGACCCAGTACTTC.